What follows is one T cell receptor (beta chain) and its context. Its antigen is undetermined. The sample comes from a study of T-cell memory formation after mild COVID-19. From the 5' RACE reads, TCRdb called clonotypes with MiXCR, one entry per CDR3 protein. The sample shows approximately 150,000 distinct CDR3 sequences, about an eighth of them seen only once. The CDR3 is 15 amino acids. With 0 bases removed from V and 4 bases from J, the gap between germline ends came to 9 bases. CDR1 and CDR2 from the germline V gene are LGHNA and YSLEER. Study outcomes and limitations: Clones contracting day 15 to 85 were balanced CD4/CD8; later expanders leaned CD4+. Cross-reactive memory apparently joined, as some responding clones appeared in pre-infection memory. Still unconfirmed is whether the second-wave clones peaking on day 37 recognized SARS-CoV-2.

The sequence was collected from a young man who had mild COVID-19 (a few samples of this study predate the infection). Cell type and time point are not known. This chain links TRBV4-3 with TRBJ2-2; D gene ambiguous. Sequencing was performed on PBMCs or a T cell subset sorted from them (not recorded which). The CDR3 sequence: CASSQDSLITGELFF. CDR3 DNA sequence: TGCGCCAGCAGCCAAGATTCACTAATCACCGGGGAGCTGTTTTTT.